These T cell receptor beta chains were read from a single sample in a study of cytomegalovirus exposure and HLA in healthy donors. The table came from immunoSEQ multiplex PCR; TCRdb's copy has only in-frame clones and leaves some out. The sample contains roughly 120,000 clones, 65% to 75% of which appear only once. The sample taken for sequencing was PBMCs. These receptors came from a man in his thirties or forties in good health and CMV-seropositive. CDR3s include the opening cysteine and the closing phenylalanine or tryptophan. Fields, in order: D gene, V gene, clone size, CDR3 length, J gene, CDR3 DNA, CDR3 protein. D genes are given only for firm matches. Expanded clones get a size class; other rows say once, few or many, or leave the size out.

d_gene: NA
v_gene: TRBV11-2
abundance: NA
len: 14
j_gene: TRBJ1-1
CDR3nt: TGTGCCAGCAGCTTGGCGGGAGGACGGACTGAAGCTTTCTTT
CDR3aa: CASSLAGGRTEAFF

d_gene: NA
v_gene: TRBV5-6
abundance: few
len: 14
j_gene: TRBJ1-6
CDR3nt: TGTGCCAGCAGCTTGGCAGGTTCCCATTCACCCCTCCACTTT
CDR3aa: CASSLAGSHSPLHF

d_gene: NA
v_gene: TRBV29-1
abundance: NA
len: 16
j_gene: TRBJ1-6
CDR3nt: TGCAGCGTCCGACCAACGGGGTGGGGTATTGATTCACCCCTCCACTTT
CDR3aa: CSVRPTGWGIDSPLHF

d_gene: TRBD1
v_gene: TRBV7-9
abundance: few
len: 16
j_gene: TRBJ1-1
CDR3nt: TGTGCCAGCAGCTTATTGGACAGGGGAAGGGACACTGAAGCTTTCTTT
CDR3aa: CASSLLDRGRDTEAFF

d_gene: NA
v_gene: TRBV19
abundance: NA
len: 14
j_gene: TRBJ1-6
CDR3nt: TGTGCCAGTAGTCCCAGGGATCTGGGCTCACCCCTCCACTTT
CDR3aa: CASSPRDLGSPLHF

d_gene: NA
v_gene: TRBV5-1
abundance: NA
len: 13
j_gene: TRBJ1-1
CDR3nt: TGCGCCAGCAGCACCGGACAGAACACTGAAGCTTTCTTT
CDR3aa: CASSTGQNTEAFF

d_gene: NA
v_gene: TRBV6-1
abundance: NA
len: 15
j_gene: TRBJ2-7
CDR3nt: TGTGCCAGCAGTGAATTTACAGGGGAGGCCTACGAGCAGTACTTC
CDR3aa: CASSEFTGEAYEQYF

d_gene: NA
v_gene: TRBV9
abundance: NA
len: 16
j_gene: TRBJ1-4
CDR3nt: TGTGCCAGCAGCGTAGAACCAGGGGCAACTAATGAAAAACTGTTTTTT
CDR3aa: CASSVEPGATNEKLFF

d_gene: NA
v_gene: TRBV5-6
abundance: few
len: 15
j_gene: TRBJ1-3
CDR3nt: TGTGCCAGCAGCTCCGAGTGGGGCGCCCGAAACACCATATATTTT
CDR3aa: CASSSEWGARNTIYF

d_gene: TRBD1
v_gene: TRBV5-6
abundance: NA
len: 16
j_gene: TRBJ2-7
CDR3nt: TGTGCCAGCAGCGAGACTTTGACAGGGATAGTAGGTGAGCAGTACTTC
CDR3aa: CASSETLTGIVGEQYF

d_gene: NA
v_gene: TRBV2
abundance: NA
len: 12
j_gene: TRBJ2-6
CDR3nt: TGTGCCAGCCACTCCGGGGCCAACGTCCTGACTTTC
CDR3aa: CASHSGANVLTF

d_gene: NA
v_gene: TRBV2
abundance: NA
len: 16
j_gene: TRBJ2-5
CDR3nt: TGTGCCAGCAGCTACGCCCGGGAACCTTATAAAGAGACCCAGTACTTC
CDR3aa: CASSYAREPYKETQYF

d_gene: NA
v_gene: TRBV7-2
abundance: NA
len: 13
j_gene: TRBJ2-4
CDR3nt: TGTGCCAGCAGCCCGAGGGTCGACGACATTCAGTACTTC
CDR3aa: CASSPRVDDIQYF

d_gene: TRBD1
v_gene: TRBV5-1
abundance: NA
len: 16
j_gene: TRBJ2-3
CDR3nt: TGCGCCAGCAGCTTACAGGGGGCGGAGGGCACAGATACGCAGTATTTT
CDR3aa: CASSLQGAEGTDTQYF

d_gene: TRBD1
v_gene: TRBV5-6
abundance: many
len: 15
j_gene: TRBJ2-7
CDR3nt: TGTGCCAGCAGCTCGCCCTGGACAGGTAACCACGAGCAGTACTTC
CDR3aa: CASSSPWTGNHEQYF

d_gene: TRBD1
v_gene: TRBV5-4
abundance: few
len: 15
j_gene: TRBJ1-1
CDR3nt: TGTGCCAGCAGTCCAGGACAGGCCAGGTTTGGTGAAGCTTTCTTT
CDR3aa: CASSPGQARFGEAFF

d_gene: NA
v_gene: TRBV21-1
abundance: few
len: 16
j_gene: TRBJ2-7
CDR3nt: TGTGCCAGCAGCAAAGTTCGGGACAGGGGGAAAGGCGAGCAGTACTTC
CDR3aa: CASSKVRDRGKGEQYF

d_gene: TRBD2
v_gene: TRBV11-1
abundance: NA
len: 15
j_gene: TRBJ2-7
CDR3nt: TGTGCCAGCAGCCGTAGCGGGGGGGATCCCTACGAGCAGTACTTC
CDR3aa: CASSRSGGDPYEQYF

d_gene: TRBD2
v_gene: TRBV5-6
abundance: NA
len: 15
j_gene: TRBJ2-5
CDR3nt: TGTGCCAGCAGCTGGAGCGGGGGGGCCTTCGAGACCCAGTACTTC
CDR3aa: CASSWSGGAFETQYF

d_gene: NA
v_gene: TRBV14
abundance: NA
len: 15
j_gene: TRBJ1-2
CDR3nt: TGTGCCAGCAGCCAAGATGAATCCAGACTCTATGGCTACACCTTC
CDR3aa: CASSQDESRLYGYTF

d_gene: TRBD2
v_gene: TRBV4-3
abundance: NA
len: 15
j_gene: TRBJ2-7
CDR3nt: TGCGCCAGCAGCCAAGGGACGGGGGGCTCCTACGAGCAGTACTTC
CDR3aa: CASSQGTGGSYEQYF

d_gene: TRBD2
v_gene: TRBV9
abundance: NA
len: 14
j_gene: TRBJ2-1
CDR3nt: TGTGCCAGCAGCGTCACTAGCGGCTACAATGAGCAGTTCTTC
CDR3aa: CASSVTSGYNEQFF

d_gene: TRBD1
v_gene: TRBV28
abundance: NA
len: 14
j_gene: TRBJ1-5
CDR3nt: TGTGCCCATAGGACAGGGGGTGGCAATCAGCCCCAGCATTTT
CDR3aa: CAHRTGGGNQPQHF

d_gene: NA
v_gene: TRBV6-5
abundance: NA
len: 11
j_gene: TRBJ2-1
CDR3nt: TGTGCCAGCAGTTCCGACAATGAGCAGTTCTTC
CDR3aa: CASSSDNEQFF

d_gene: NA
v_gene: TRBV10-2
abundance: NA
len: 19
j_gene: TRBJ2-5
CDR3nt: TGCGCCAGCAGTGAGTCGTTCCAACCCAGGGCAGCAATTCGGGAGACCCAGTACTTC
CDR3aa: CASSESFQPRAAIRETQYF

d_gene: TRBD1
v_gene: TRBV5-1
abundance: few
len: 14
j_gene: TRBJ2-2
CDR3nt: TGCGCCAGCAGCCCGGGACAGGGGGCCGGGGAGCTGTTTTTT
CDR3aa: CASSPGQGAGELFF

d_gene: TRBD1
v_gene: TRBV18
abundance: NA
len: 16
j_gene: TRBJ1-5
CDR3nt: TGTGCCAGCTCACTTCCCCCGGAGACAGGGTACAAGCCCCAGCATTTT
CDR3aa: CASSLPPETGYKPQHF

d_gene: NA
v_gene: TRBV25-1
abundance: few
len: 13
j_gene: TRBJ1-1
CDR3nt: TGTGCCAGCAGTGGTGGGACATACACTGAAGCTTTCTTT
CDR3aa: CASSGGTYTEAFF

d_gene: TRBD2
v_gene: TRBV28
abundance: NA
len: 16
j_gene: TRBJ2-1
CDR3nt: TGTGCCAGCAGGTCACTAGCGGGGGACTCCTACAATGAGCAGTTCTTC
CDR3aa: CASRSLAGDSYNEQFF

d_gene: TRBD1
v_gene: TRBV7-2
abundance: NA
len: 14
j_gene: TRBJ1-1
CDR3nt: TGTGCCAGCAGCTTACAGGGGGAAAACACTGAAGCTTTCTTT
CDR3aa: CASSLQGENTEAFF

d_gene: TRBD1
v_gene: TRBV5-6
abundance: once
len: 16
j_gene: TRBJ1-2
CDR3nt: TGTGCCAGCAGCCCCGTTCCGGACAGGGCACACTATGGCTACACCTTC
CDR3aa: CASSPVPDRAHYGYTF

d_gene: TRBD2
v_gene: TRBV7-9
abundance: NA
len: 17
j_gene: TRBJ2-3
CDR3nt: TGTTCCAGCAGCGGGGAGGGTGAGACTAGCGGGCGCGATACGCAGTATTTT
CDR3aa: CSSSGEGETSGRDTQYF

d_gene: NA
v_gene: TRBV4-2
abundance: few
len: 18
j_gene: TRBJ2-7
CDR3nt: TGTGCCAGCAGCCAAGAAGCAGGGCTCGGTGGCCTCTCCTACGAGCAGTACTTC
CDR3aa: CASSQEAGLGGLSYEQYF

d_gene: NA
v_gene: TRBV5-1
abundance: NA
len: 13
j_gene: TRBJ1-2
CDR3nt: TGCGCCAGCAGCTTGGCCCCCCAGTCCGGCTACACCTTC
CDR3aa: CASSLAPQSGYTF

d_gene: TRBD1
v_gene: TRBV7-7
abundance: NA
len: 15
j_gene: TRBJ2-7
CDR3nt: TGTGCCAGCAGCCCCGGGACAGGGGGCGAGTACGAGCAGTACTTC
CDR3aa: CASSPGTGGEYEQYF

d_gene: NA
v_gene: TRBV7-2
abundance: NA
len: 13
j_gene: TRBJ1-1
CDR3nt: TGTGCCAGCAGCTTTTATAGGAACACTGAAGCTTTCTTT
CDR3aa: CASSFYRNTEAFF

d_gene: TRBD1
v_gene: TRBV28
abundance: NA
len: 15
j_gene: TRBJ1-2
CDR3nt: TGTGCCAGCAGTTTATTACAGGGGGCGCTAAGTGGCTACACCTTC
CDR3aa: CASSLLQGALSGYTF

d_gene: NA
v_gene: TRBV5-5
abundance: NA
len: 16
j_gene: TRBJ2-7
CDR3nt: TGTGCCAGCAGCTTGTCTTCCAGCGGAGCCTCCTACGAGCAGTACTTC
CDR3aa: CASSLSSSGASYEQYF

d_gene: TRBD1
v_gene: TRBV18
abundance: few
len: 14
j_gene: TRBJ1-1
CDR3nt: TGTGCCAGCTCAGCGACAGGGAATCCAGCTGAAGCTTTCTTT
CDR3aa: CASSATGNPAEAFF

d_gene: NA
v_gene: TRBV1
abundance: NA
len: 13
j_gene: TRBJ2-7
CDR3nt: TGCACCAGCAGCTCGCCAGGGGCCTACGAGCAGTACTTC
CDR3aa: CTSSSPGAYEQYF

d_gene: TRBD1
v_gene: TRBV29-1
abundance: once
len: 16
j_gene: TRBJ1-2
CDR3nt: TGCAGCGCTGAGGGGAGTGTTACAGGGGGCGCCTATGGCTACACCTTC
CDR3aa: CSAEGSVTGGAYGYTF